This T cell receptor beta chain is drawn from a study of cytomegalovirus exposure and HLA in healthy donors. Both 60 Vbeta primers and 13 Jbeta primers went into the PCR. Method: immunoSEQ multiplex PCR; TCRdb's copy keeps in-frame clones and lacks some. The sample lists about 190,000 clones; 65% to 85% were seen once. CDR3 length: 16 residues. J was trimmed by 1 base and V by 2 bases; bases with no gene match: 6. CDR1 is LGHNA, CDR2 YSLEER, per germline. The sample comprised PBMCs. The sequence was collected from a boy aged 2 to 10 in good health and CMV-seronegative. This chain connects TRBV4-3 to TRBJ1-1, with 8 bases aligning to TRBD1. CDR3 residues: CASSQLAGQGNTEAFF. CDR3 sequence (DNA): TGCGCCAGCAGCCAACTCGCCGGACAGGGGAACACTGAAGCTTTCTTT.